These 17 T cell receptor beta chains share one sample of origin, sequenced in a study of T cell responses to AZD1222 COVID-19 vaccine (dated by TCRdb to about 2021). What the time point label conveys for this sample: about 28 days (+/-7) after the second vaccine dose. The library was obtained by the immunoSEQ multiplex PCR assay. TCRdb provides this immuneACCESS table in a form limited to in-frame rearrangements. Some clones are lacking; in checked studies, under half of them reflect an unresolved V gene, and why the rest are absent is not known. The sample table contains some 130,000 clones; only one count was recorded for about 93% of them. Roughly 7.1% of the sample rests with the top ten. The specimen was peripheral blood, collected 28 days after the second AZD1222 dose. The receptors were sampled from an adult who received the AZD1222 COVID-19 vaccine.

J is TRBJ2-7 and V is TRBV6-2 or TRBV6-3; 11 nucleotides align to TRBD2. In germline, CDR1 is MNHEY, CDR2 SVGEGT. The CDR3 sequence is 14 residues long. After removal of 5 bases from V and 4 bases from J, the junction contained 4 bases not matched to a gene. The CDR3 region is CASSSPSGGYEQYF. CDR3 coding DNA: TGTGCCAGCAGTAGCCCTAGCGGGGGGTACGAGCAGTACTTC.

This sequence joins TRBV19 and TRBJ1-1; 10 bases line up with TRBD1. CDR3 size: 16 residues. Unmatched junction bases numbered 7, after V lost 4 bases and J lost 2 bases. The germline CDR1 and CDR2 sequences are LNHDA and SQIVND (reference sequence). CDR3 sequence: CASSKGQGKINTEAFF. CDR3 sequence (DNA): TGTGCCAGTAGTAAGGGACAGGGGAAGATAAACACTGAAGCTTTCTTT.

The CDR3 region is CASSSSLLNTEAFF. The CDR3, as DNA: TGTGCCAGCAGCTCCAGCCTGTTGAACACTGAAGCTTTCTTT. J is TRBJ1-1 and V is TRBV7-9, with no clear D. V shed 4 bases and J shed 0 bases, with 9 bases lying between them. There are 14 residues in the CDR3. The V gene's germline CDR1 is SEHNR and CDR2 FQNEAQ (reference sequence).

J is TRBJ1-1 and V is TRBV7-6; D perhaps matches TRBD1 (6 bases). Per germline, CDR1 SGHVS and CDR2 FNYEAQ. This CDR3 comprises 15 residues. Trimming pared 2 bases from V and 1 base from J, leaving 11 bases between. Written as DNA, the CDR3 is TGTGCCAGCAGCTTAACCGAACAGGGGAACACTGAAGCTTTCTTT. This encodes CASSLTEQGNTEAFF.

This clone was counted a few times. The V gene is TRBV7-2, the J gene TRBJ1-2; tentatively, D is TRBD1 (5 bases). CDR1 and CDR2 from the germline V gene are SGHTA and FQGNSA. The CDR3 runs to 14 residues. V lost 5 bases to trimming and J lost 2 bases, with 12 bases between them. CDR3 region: CASSPIDRNYGYTF. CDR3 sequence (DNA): TGTGCCAGCAGCCCGATAGACAGAAACTATGGCTACACCTTC.

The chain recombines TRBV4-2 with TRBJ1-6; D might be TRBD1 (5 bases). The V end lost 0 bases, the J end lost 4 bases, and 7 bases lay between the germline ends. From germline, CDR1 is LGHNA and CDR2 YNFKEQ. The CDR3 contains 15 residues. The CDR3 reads CASSQDRGYNSPLHF. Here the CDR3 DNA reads TGTGCCAGCAGCCAAGATCGGGGGTATAATTCACCCCTCCACTTT.

The CDR3 region is CASSLDQGGSGVHNEQFF. The DNA for the CDR3 is TGTGCCAGCAGCTTAGATCAGGGGGGTAGCGGGGTCCACAATGAGCAGTTCTTC. This sequence joins TRBV11-3 and TRBJ2-1; TRBD2 might be the D (8 bases). CDR1 and CDR2 from the germline V gene are SGHNT and YENEEA. V was trimmed by 0 bases and J by 5 bases, leaving 20 bases between them. This CDR3 is built from 18 residues.

This CDR3 reads CASSFTGAGELFF. For the CDR3, the DNA is TGTGCCAGCAGCTTTACAGGAGCCGGGGAGCTGTTTTTT. This rearrangement joins TRBV11-3 to TRBJ2-2; the D gene is possibly TRBD1 (5 bases). V was cut by 3 bases and J by 6 bases, with 8 bases left in between. This CDR3 region has 13 residues. CDR1 is SGHNT, CDR2 YENEEA, per germline.

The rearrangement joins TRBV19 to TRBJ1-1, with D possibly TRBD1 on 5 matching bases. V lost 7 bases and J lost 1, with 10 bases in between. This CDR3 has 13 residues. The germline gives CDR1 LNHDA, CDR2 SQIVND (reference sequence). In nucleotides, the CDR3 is TGTGCCAGTAAGACTGGGGGGAACACTGAAGCTTTCTTT. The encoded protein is CASKTGGNTEAFF.

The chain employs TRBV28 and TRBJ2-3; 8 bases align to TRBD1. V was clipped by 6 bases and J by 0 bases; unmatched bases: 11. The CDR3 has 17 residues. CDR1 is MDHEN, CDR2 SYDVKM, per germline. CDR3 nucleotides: TGTGCCAGCAGCCGTCCCGGGACAGGAGATAGCACAGATACGCAGTATTTT. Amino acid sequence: CASSRPGTGDSTDTQYF.

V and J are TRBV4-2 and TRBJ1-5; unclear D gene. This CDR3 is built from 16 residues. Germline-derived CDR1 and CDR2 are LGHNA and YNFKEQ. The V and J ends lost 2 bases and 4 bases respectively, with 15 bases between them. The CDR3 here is CASSQTETRRNQPQHF. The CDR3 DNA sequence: TGTGCCAGCAGCCAAACCGAGACCAGGCGGAATCAGCCCCAGCATTTT.

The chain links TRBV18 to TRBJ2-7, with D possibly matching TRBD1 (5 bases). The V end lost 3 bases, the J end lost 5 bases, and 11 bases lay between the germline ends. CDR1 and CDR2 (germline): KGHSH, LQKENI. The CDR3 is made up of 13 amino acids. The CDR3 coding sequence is TGTGCCAGCTCACCCAGTCCCAGGGACGAGCAGTACTTC. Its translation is CASSPSPRDEQYF.

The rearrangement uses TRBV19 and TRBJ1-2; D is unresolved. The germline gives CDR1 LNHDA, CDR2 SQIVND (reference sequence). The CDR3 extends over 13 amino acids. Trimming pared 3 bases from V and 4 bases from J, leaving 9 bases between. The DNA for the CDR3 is TGTGCCAGTAGTATTGAAGGGAGCTATGGCTACACCTTC. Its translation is CASSIEGSYGYTF.

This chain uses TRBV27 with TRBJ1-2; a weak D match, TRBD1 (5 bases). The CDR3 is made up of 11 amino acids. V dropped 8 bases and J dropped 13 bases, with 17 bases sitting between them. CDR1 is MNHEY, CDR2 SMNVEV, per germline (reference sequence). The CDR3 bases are TGTGCCAGCGGTCCCGGGTTGGGGGTCACCTTC. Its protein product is CASGPGLGVTF.

Here the CDR3 reads CASSLRYSGNTIYF. The CDR3 DNA reads as TGTGCCAGCAGCTTACGTTACTCTGGAAACACCATATATTTT. The chain joins TRBV11-2 to TRBJ1-3; D is unclear. V was pared by 2 bases and J by 0 bases, with 5 bases between. Germline lookup yields CDR1 SGHAT and CDR2 FQNNGV. The CDR3 is made up of 14 amino acids.

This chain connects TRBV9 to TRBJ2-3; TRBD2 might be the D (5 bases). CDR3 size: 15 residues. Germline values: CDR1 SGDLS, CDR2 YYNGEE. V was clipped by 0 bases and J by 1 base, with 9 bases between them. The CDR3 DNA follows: TGTGCCAGCAGCGTAGGCGGGTTAGGCACAGATACGCAGTATTTT. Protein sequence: CASSVGGLGTDTQYF.

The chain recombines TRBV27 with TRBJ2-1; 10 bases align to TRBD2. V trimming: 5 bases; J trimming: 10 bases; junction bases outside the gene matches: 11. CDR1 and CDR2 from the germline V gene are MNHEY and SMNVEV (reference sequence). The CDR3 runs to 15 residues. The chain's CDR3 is CASSQIAGGQGEQFF. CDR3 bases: TGTGCCAGCAGTCAGATAGCGGGGGGCCAGGGGGAGCAGTTCTTC.